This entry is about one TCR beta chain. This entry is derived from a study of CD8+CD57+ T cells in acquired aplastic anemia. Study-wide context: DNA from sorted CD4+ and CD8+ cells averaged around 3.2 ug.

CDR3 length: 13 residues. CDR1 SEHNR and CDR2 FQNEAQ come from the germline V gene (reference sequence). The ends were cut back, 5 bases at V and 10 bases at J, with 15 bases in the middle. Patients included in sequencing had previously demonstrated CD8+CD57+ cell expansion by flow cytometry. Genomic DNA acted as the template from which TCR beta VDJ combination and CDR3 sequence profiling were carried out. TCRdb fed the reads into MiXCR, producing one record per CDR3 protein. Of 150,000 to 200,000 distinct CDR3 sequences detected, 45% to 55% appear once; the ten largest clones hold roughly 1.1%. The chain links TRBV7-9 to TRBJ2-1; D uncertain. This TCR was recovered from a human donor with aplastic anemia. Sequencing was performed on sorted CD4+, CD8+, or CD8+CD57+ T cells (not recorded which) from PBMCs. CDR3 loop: CASSMDGSYEQFF. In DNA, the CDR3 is TGTGCCAGCAGCATGGACGGGTCCTACGAGCAGTTCTTC.